The 3 T cell receptor beta chains presented below share a single source sample, sequenced in a study of spatial heterogeneity in lung cancer. Specified time point: sample taken at primary tumor resection. Sequencing of whole RNA from tumor, nontumor lung or frozen PBMC involved no sorting. TCRdb fed the 5' RACE reads into MiXCR, producing one record per CDR3 protein. The table shows 60,000 to 80,000 distinct CDR3 sequences, with 13% occurring only once. The sample in question was PBMCs, obtained at surgery. Receptors originate from a male donor with early-stage non-small cell lung cancer.

This clonotype was detected only a few times. The chain joins TRBV3-1 to TRBJ2-1; D is unclear. Germline CDR1 reads LGHDT; CDR2 reads YNNKEL (reference sequence). The CDR3 runs 17 residues. V was clipped by 0 bases and J by 0 bases, with 12 bases between them. The CDR3 is CASSQDRRRSSYNEQFF. DNA for the CDR3: TGTGCCAGCAGCCAAGATAGACGGCGGAGCTCCTACAATGAGCAGTTCTTC.

This clonotype was seen a handful of times. This chain uses TRBV4-1 with TRBJ1-2, with 8 positions matching TRBD1. Germline CDR1 is MGHRA and CDR2 is YSYEKL. This CDR3 is built from 17 residues. The junction had 13 bases not matched to a gene; V was cut back by 1 base and J by 6 bases. The CDR3 region has the DNA TGCGCCAGCAGCCAAGTAACAGGGGGACTGACGCTTAATGGCTACACCTTC. Amino acid sequence: CASSQVTGGLTLNGYTF.

This clonotype came up a few times. V and J are TRBV18 and TRBJ1-2; D is undetermined. The length of the CDR3 is 13 residues. CDR1 KGHSH and CDR2 LQKENI come from the germline V gene. The germline V and J ends were trimmed by 2 bases and 2 bases, with 6 bases remaining between them. The CDR3 bases are TGTGCCAGCTCACCATCTGACAACTATGGCTACACCTTC. Residues: CASSPSDNYGYTF.